The sample holds a few counts of the clone carrying this T cell receptor beta chain. The entry originates in a study of cytomegalovirus exposure and HLA in healthy donors. Use of 60 Vbeta and 13 Jbeta primers characterized the PCR. TCRdb's copy holds only in-frame clones and misses some; the assay was immunoSEQ multiplex PCR. The sample has roughly 99,000 clones; roughly three quarters are singletons. V was shortened by 7 bases and J by 8 bases, with 13 bases between the two germline ends. The CDR3 runs 12 residues. Germline values: CDR1 SGDLS, CDR2 YYNGEE. The specimen was PBMCs. V gene TRBV9 combines with J gene TRBJ2-1, with D unclear. The sequence was collected from a man aged 18 to 30 in good health and CMV-seronegative. The DNA for the CDR3 is TGTGCCAGCTCCGTGAATGAGGATGAGCAGTTCTTC. Encoded protein: CASSVNEDEQFF.